The TCR beta chain described here comes from a study of blood T cell repertoires in COVID-19. Looking at the study overall: Donors in the United States, Italy and Spain gave samples during acute or convalescent COVID-19. PBMCs, B-cell-depleted T cells, or T cells were the source of the cDNA or gDNA that made up the material.

Everyone who took part was roughly 18 to 90 years old, and they came from about two dozen US areas. Two negative PCRs, clearance, or symptom resolution were required of recovered Cohort 3 donors. Assay used: immunoSEQ multiplex PCR; TCRdb lists only in-frame clones, some missing. Altogether roughly 180,000 clones are present, 75% to 85% being singletons, with the ten largest covering approximately 12%. The V segment lost 0 bases and the J segment 6 bases; nucleotides outside the gene matches: 2. This CDR3 has 14 amino acids. The germline V gene encodes CDR1 SGDLS and CDR2 YYNGEE. This clonotype was sampled from a man aged 40-55 years who had recovered from COVID-19. The material sequenced was PBMCs or T cells enriched from blood (not recorded which). The genes are TRBV9 and TRBJ1-5; 8 bases match TRBD1. The CDR3, as DNA: TGTGCCAGCAGCGTAGGGACAGGGTTTCAGCCCCAGCATTTT. Encoded protein: CASSVGTGFQPQHF. The variable domain in full, completed from reference TRBV9 and TRBJ1-5, reads DSGVTQTPKHLITATGQRVTLRCSPRSGDLSVYWYQQSLDQGLQFLIQYYNGEERAKGNILERFSAQQFPDLHSELNLSSLELGDSALYFCASSVGTGFQPQHFGDGTRLSIL.